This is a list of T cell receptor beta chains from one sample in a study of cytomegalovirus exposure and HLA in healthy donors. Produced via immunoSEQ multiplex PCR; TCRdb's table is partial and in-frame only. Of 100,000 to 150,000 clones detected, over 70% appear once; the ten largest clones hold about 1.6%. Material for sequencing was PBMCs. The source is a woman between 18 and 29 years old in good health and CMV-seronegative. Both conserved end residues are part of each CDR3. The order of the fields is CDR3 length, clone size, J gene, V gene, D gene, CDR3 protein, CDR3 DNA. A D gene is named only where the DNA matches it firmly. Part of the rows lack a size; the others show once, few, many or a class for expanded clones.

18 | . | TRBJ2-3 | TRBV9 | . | CASRGTPGQSSSTDTQYF | TGTGCCAGCAGGGGGACTCCGGGACAGAGTAGTAGTACAGATACGCAGTATTTT
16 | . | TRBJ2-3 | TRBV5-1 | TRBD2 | CASSQGTSGLTDTQYF | TGCGCCAGCAGCCAGGGGACTAGCGGTCTTACAGATACGCAGTATTTT
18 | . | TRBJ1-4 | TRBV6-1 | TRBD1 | CASSETQGAFATNEKLFF | TGTGCCAGCAGTGAAACCCAGGGGGCCTTTGCAACTAATGAAAAACTGTTTTTT
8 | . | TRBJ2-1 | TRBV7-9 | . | CASEMGLF | TGTGCCAGCGAAATGGGCCTCTTC
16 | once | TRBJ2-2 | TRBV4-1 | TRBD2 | CASSQVGGRNTGELFF | TGCGCCAGCAGCCAAGTAGGCGGGAGGAACACCGGGGAGCTGTTTTTT
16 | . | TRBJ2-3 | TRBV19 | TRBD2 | CASSTLGLAGADTQYF | TGTGCCAGTAGCACCCTGGGACTAGCGGGAGCAGATACGCAGTATTTT
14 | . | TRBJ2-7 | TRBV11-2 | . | CASSFGTGFYEQYF | TGTGCCAGCAGCTTTGGGACTGGCTTCTACGAGCAGTACTTC
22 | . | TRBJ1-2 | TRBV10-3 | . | CAISESIQWATTINQANYGYTF | TGTGCCATCAGTGAGTCGATTCAGTGGGCTACCACCATCAATCAAGCTAACTATGGCTACACCTTC
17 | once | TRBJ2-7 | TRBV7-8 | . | CASSEEGTGSRSYEQYF | TGTGCCAGCAGCGAAGAAGGTACAGGGTCCCGCTCCTACGAGCAGTACTTC
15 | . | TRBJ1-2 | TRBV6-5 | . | CASSFTAQSYYGYTF | TGTGCCAGCAGTTTTACAGCCCAAAGCTACTATGGCTACACCTTC
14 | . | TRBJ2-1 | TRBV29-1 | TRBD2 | CSAGASGRWDEQFF | TGCAGCGCCGGAGCTAGCGGGAGATGGGATGAGCAGTTCTTC
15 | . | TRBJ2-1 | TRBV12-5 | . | CASGLPPGVYNEQFF | TGTGCTAGTGGTTTGCCCCCCGGGGTATACAATGAGCAGTTCTTC
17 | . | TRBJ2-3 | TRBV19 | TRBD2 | CASSHGTSGHSTDTQYF | TGTGCCAGTAGCCACGGGACTAGCGGTCACTCCACAGATACGCAGTATTTT
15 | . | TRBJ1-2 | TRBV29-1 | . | CSVDLDLGQAYGYTF | TGCAGCGTTGACCTCGACCTCGGACAAGCCTATGGCTACACCTTC
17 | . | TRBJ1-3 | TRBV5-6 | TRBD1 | CASSLTPTGSSGNTIYF | TGTGCCAGCAGCTTAACCCCGACAGGGAGTAGTGGAAACACCATATATTTT
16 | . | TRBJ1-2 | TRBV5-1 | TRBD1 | CASSTGTGDGSKGYTF | TGCGCCAGCAGCACCGGGACAGGGGATGGGAGTAAGGGCTACACCTTC
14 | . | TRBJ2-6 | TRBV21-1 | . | CASFRDPGANVLTF | TGTGCCAGCTTCCGCGATCCTGGGGCCAACGTCCTGACTTTC
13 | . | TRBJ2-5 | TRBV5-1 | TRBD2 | CASRIAGLETQYF | TGCGCCAGCAGAATAGCGGGACTAGAGACCCAGTACTTC
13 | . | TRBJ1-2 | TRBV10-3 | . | CAISLDTRYGYTF | TGTGCCATCAGCCTGGACACCCGCTATGGCTACACCTTC
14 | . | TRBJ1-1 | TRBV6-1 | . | CASRTGPRNTEAFF | TGTGCCAGCAGAACAGGACCGAGAAACACTGAAGCTTTCTTT
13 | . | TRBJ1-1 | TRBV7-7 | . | CASSLGQNTEAFF | TGTGCCAGCAGCCTGGGACAGAACACTGAAGCTTTCTTT
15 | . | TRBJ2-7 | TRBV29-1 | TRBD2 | CSVHKLAGGSYEQYF | TGCAGCGTTCATAAGTTGGCGGGAGGGTCCTACGAGCAGTACTTC
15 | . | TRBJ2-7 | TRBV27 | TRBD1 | CASSLFRDSNDEQYF | TGTGCCAGCAGTTTATTCCGGGACAGTAATGACGAGCAGTACTTC
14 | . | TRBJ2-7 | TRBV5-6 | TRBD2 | CASSYQGLPGEQYF | TGTGCCAGCAGCTACCAGGGACTACCGGGGGAGCAGTACTTC
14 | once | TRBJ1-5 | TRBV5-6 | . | CASSLSVLNQPQHF | TGTGCCAGCAGCTTATCAGTTTTGAATCAGCCCCAGCATTTT
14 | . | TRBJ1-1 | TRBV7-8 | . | CASSSSGGSREAFF | TGTGCCAGCAGTAGTTCGGGGGGTTCGAGGGAAGCTTTCTTT
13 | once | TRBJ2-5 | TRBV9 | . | CASSVGGAETQYF | TGTGCCAGCAGCGTAGGTGGTGCGGAGACCCAGTACTTC
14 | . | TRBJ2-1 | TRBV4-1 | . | CASSQVGSQLEQFF | TGCGCCAGCAGCCAAGTTGGCTCACAATTGGAGCAGTTCTTC
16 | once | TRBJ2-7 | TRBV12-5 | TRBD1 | CASGRIGTGSTYEQYF | TGTGCTAGTGGACGTATAGGGACAGGCAGCACCTACGAGCAGTACTTC
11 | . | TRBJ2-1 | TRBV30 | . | CAWSVLDEQFF | TGTGCCTGGAGTGTACTGGATGAGCAGTTCTTC
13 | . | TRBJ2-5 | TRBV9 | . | CASSVWGEETQYF | TGTGCCAGCAGCGTATGGGGAGAAGAGACCCAGTACTTC
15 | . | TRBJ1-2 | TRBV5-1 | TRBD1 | CASSFSTGTNYGYTF | TGCGCCAGCAGCTTTTCGACAGGGACTAACTATGGCTACACCTTC
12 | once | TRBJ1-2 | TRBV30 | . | CACQGGVYGYTF | TGTGCCTGTCAGGGCGGGGTCTATGGCTACACCTTC
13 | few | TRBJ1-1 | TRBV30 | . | CAWSVTENTEAFF | TGTGCCTGGAGTGTAACAGAGAACACTGAAGCTTTCTTT
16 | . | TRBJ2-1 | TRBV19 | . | CASSDDWESSYNEQFF | TGTGCCAGTAGCGATGACTGGGAGAGCTCCTACAATGAGCAGTTCTTC
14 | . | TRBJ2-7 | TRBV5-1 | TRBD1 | CASSLQGAPYEQYF | TGCGCCAGCAGCTTACAGGGGGCCCCTTACGAGCAGTACTTC
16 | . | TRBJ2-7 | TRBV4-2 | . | CASSQEGGPIRHEQYF | TGTGCCAGCAGCCAAGAGGGGGGGCCCATTCGCCACGAGCAGTACTTC
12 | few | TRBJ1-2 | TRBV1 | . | CTSSQRGDGYTF | TGCACCAGCAGCCAGCGGGGGGATGGCTACACCTTC
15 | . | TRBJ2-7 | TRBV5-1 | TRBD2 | CASSIQGTSGSEQYF | TGCGCCAGCAGCATACAAGGGACTAGCGGGAGCGAGCAGTACTTC
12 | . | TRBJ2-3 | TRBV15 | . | CATSSGHDTQYF | TGTGCCACCAGCTCAGGGCACGATACGCAGTATTTT